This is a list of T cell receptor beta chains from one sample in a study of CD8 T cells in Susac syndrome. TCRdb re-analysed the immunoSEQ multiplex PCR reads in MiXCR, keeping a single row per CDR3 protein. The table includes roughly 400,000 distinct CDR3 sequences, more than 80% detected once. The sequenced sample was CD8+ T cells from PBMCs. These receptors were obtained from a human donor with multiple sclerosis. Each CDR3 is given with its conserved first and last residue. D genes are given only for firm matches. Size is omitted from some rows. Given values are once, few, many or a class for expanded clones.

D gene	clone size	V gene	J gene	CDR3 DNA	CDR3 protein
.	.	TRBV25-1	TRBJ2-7	TGTGCCAGCAGTGACCACAGGGTTAGAGTCTCCGAGCAGTACTTC	CASSDHRVRVSEQYF
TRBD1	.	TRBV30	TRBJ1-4	TGTGCCTGGAGAGAAACCGGGACAGAAGCAACTAATGAAAAACTGTTTTTT	CAWRETGTEATNEKLFF
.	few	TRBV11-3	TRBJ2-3	TGTGCCAGCAGCCCTACCGATACAGATACGCAGTATTTT	CASSPTDTDTQYF
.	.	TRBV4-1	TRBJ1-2	TGCGCCAGCAGCCAAGTTGGAGTTCCTAACTATGGCTACACCTTC	CASSQVGVPNYGYTF
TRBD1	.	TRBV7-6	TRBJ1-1	TGTGCCAGCAGCTTAGGCGGGGGGACAGGCGGAACTGAAGCTTTCTTT	CASSLGGGTGGTEAFF
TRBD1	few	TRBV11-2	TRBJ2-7	TGTGCCAGCAGCCCTGGACAGGAGAGTTCCTACGAGCAGTACTTC	CASSPGQESSYEQYF
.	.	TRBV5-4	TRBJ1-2	TGTGCCAGCAGCTTGGTCCCGAAAGACTACACCTTC	CASSLVPKDYTF
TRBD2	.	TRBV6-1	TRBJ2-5	TGTGCCAGCAGCAACCTCTGGGAGCGGGGAACAGAGACCCAGTACTTC	CASSNLWERGTETQYF
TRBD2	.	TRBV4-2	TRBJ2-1	TGTGCCAGCAGCCAAGTTGGGCTAGCGGGGGAGGACGCCTACAATGAGCAGTTCTTC	CASSQVGLAGEDAYNEQFF
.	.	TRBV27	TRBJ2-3	TGTGCCAGCAGATTGATTGGCGGGGGCCCGTCCACAGATACGCAGTATTTT	CASRLIGGGPSTDTQYF
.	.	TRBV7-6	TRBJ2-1	TGTGCCAGCAGCCCCGAGCGAGGGGCAGGTGAGCAGTTCTTC	CASSPERGAGEQFF
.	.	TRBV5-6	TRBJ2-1	TGTGCCAGCAGCCCGGAGCAGGGTTTGGCATACAATGAGCAGTTCTTC	CASSPEQGLAYNEQFF
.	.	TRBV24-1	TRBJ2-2	TGTGCCACCAGCCAAGGGACGTCGAACACCGGGGAGCTGTTTTTT	CATSQGTSNTGELFF
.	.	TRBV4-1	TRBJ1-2	TGCGCCAGCAGCCAAGTTTCGTCGTATGGCTACACCTTC	CASSQVSSYGYTF
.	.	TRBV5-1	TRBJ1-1	TGCGCCAGCAGAATCCGGGTAGCGAAGGACACTGAAGCTTTCTTT	CASRIRVAKDTEAFF
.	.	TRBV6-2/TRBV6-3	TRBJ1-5	TGTGCCAGCAGCCTGATGTCCCGCAATCAGCCCCAGCATTTT	CASSLMSRNQPQHF
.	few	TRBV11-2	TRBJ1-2	TGTGCCAGCAGCTTGTACTATGGCTACACCTTC	CASSLYYGYTF
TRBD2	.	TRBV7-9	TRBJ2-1	TGTGCCAGCAGATCCTTAGCGGGAGTTATCAATGAGCAGTTCTTC	CASRSLAGVINEQFF
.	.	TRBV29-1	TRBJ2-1	TGCAGCGTTGAAGACTGGGAATACAATGAGCAGTTCTTC	CSVEDWEYNEQFF
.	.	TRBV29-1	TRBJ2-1	TGCAGCGTTTTTCCCGGGGGGGACGGGAGGACAGGGTACAATGAGCAGTTCTTC	CSVFPGGDGRTGYNEQFF
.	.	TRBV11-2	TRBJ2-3	TGTGCCAGCAGCTTTGGTCGGCTTCGTCGCGCAGATACGCAGTATTTT	CASSFGRLRRADTQYF
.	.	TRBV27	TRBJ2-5	TGTGCCAGCAGTTCCATGGAGACCCAGTACTTC	CASSSMETQYF
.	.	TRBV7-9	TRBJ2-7	TGTGCCAGCAGCTTTACGGCCGACGAGCAGTACTTC	CASSFTADEQYF
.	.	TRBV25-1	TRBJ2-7	TGTGCCAGCGGATATACAACCTACGAGCAGTACTTC	CASGYTTYEQYF
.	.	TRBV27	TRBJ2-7	TGTGCCAGCAGTTTAACAGGATCAACCTACGAGCAGTACTTC	CASSLTGSTYEQYF
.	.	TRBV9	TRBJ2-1	TGTGCCAGCAGCTTGGGGGTAGCGGTTTGGTACAATGAGCAGTTCTTC	CASSLGVAVWYNEQFF
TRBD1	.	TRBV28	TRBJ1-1	TGTGCCAGCAGTCCATGGACAGGTGAAGCTTTCTTT	CASSPWTGEAFF
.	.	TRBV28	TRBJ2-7	TGTGCCAGCAGTGACCTATATTTATTGGAGCAGTACTTC	CASSDLYLLEQYF
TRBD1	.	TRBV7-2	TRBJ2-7	TGTGCCAGCAGCTCGGGCGACAGGGGGTGGTACGAGCAGTACTTC	CASSSGDRGWYEQYF
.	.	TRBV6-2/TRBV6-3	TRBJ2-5	TGTGCCAGCAGTTACGAGGGGACCCAGTACTTC	CASSYEGTQYF
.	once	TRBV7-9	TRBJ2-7	TGTGCCAGCAGCCCTAGAGAGGACCCCTACGAGCAGTACTTC	CASSPREDPYEQYF
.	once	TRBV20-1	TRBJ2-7	TGCAGTGCTAGCGGGGGCGGCTACGAGCAGTACTTC	CSASGGGYEQYF
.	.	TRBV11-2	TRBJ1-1	TGTGCCAGCAGCTTAGTGAGGACAGCGAACACTGAAGCTTTCTTT	CASSLVRTANTEAFF
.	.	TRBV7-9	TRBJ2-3	TGTGCCAGCAGCCCGCCTATGGCCTTGGCAGATACGCAGTATTTT	CASSPPMALADTQYF
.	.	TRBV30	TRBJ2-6	TGTGCCTGGAGTTCGGCGACTGGGGCCAACGTCCTGACTTTC	CAWSSATGANVLTF
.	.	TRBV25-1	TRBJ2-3	TGTGCCAGCAGTGAATATTCCCTGACAGATACGCAGTATTTT	CASSEYSLTDTQYF
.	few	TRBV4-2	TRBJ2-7	TGTGCCAGCAGCCAAGGTCCGGCCCTCTCTTACGAGCAGTACTTC	CASSQGPALSYEQYF
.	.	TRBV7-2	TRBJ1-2	TGTGCCAGCACAGGAGGTAACGCGGATGGCTACACCTTC	CASTGGNADGYTF
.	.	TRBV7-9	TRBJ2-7	TGTGCCAGCAGCACCCCCTCCGGGCGCTCCGCCTACGAGCAGTACTTC	CASSTPSGRSAYEQYF
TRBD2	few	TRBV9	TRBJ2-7	TGTGCCAGCAGCGTAGGTGAGCGGGAGGGCTCCTACGAGCAGTACTTC	CASSVGEREGSYEQYF
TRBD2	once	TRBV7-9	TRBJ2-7	TGTGCCAGCAGCGCTAGCGGGGGTTACCTTCCCTACGAGCAGTACTTC	CASSASGGYLPYEQYF
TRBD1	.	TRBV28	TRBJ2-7	TGTGCCAGCAGTTTCCCACGGGACAGGCCCTCCTACGAGCAGTACTTC	CASSFPRDRPSYEQYF
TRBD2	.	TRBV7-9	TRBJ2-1	TGTGCCAGCAGTCCTCTAGCGGGAGTTGGGGTCGATGAGCAGTTCTTC	CASSPLAGVGVDEQFF
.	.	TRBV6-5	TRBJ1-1	TGTGCCAGCAAGGCGGGGGAACTCACTGAAGCTTTCTTT	CASKAGELTEAFF
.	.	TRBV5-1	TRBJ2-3	TGCGCCAGCAGCTTGGGAGGGATTAGCACAGATACGCAGTATTTT	CASSLGGISTDTQYF
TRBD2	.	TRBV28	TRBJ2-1	TGTGCCAGCAGTTTTACTAGCGGATACAATGAGCAGTTCTTC	CASSFTSGYNEQFF
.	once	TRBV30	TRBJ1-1	TGTGCCTGGAACGCGTTGGCGGAGGCTTTCTTT	CAWNALAEAFF
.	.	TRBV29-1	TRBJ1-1	TGCAGCGTTGAAGGCGCCGAGGGGACTGAAGCTTTCTTT	CSVEGAEGTEAFF
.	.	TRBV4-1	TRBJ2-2	TGCGCCAGCAGCCCCCTGGGGGCGGGGAACACCGGGGAGCTGTTTTTT	CASSPLGAGNTGELFF
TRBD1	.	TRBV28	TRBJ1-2	TGTGCCAGCAGTTTAACAAGGACAGGGACCTATGGCTACACCTTC	CASSLTRTGTYGYTF
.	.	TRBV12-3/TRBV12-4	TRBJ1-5	TGTGCCAGCAGTTTAAACGGCAGGGTTGGGCAGCCCCAGCATTTT	CASSLNGRVGQPQHF